What follows are 21 T cell receptor beta chains derived from one specimen sequenced in a study of blood T cell repertoires in COVID-19. The protocol was immunoSEQ multiplex PCR, while the TCRdb copy is restricted to in-frame clones and leaves out a portion. The sample has just over 350,000 clones, more than 75% seen once; the top ten hold approximately 3.1%. Material: PBMCs or T cells enriched from blood (not recorded which). The receptors shown here come from a woman in her 30s who had recovered from COVID-19.

This clone came up once. The chain joins TRBV19 to TRBJ1-1, with 9 bases that match TRBD1. This CDR3 spans 16 amino acids. In germline, CDR1 is LNHDA, CDR2 SQIVND (reference sequence). The trim removed 5 bases at V and 2 bases at J, leaving 9 bases unmatched. DNA for the CDR3: TGTGCCAGTAGTCACCCCCGGGACAGGGTCAACACTGAAGCTTTCTTT. Protein sequence: CASSHPRDRVNTEAFF.

This clone was observed once. The chain employs TRBV11-2 and TRBJ1-3; the D is unclear. The CDR3 runs to 15 residues. Trimming removed 2 bases from V and 6 bases from J, with 14 bases in between. Germline CDR1 is SGHAT and CDR2 is FQNNGV. The CDR3 DNA sequence: TGTGCCAGCAGCTTAAGCCAGCCCGGGGTAAACACCATATATTTT. As protein: CASSLSQPGVNTIYF.

A few counts support this clone. The J gene is TRBJ1-4, the V gene TRBV10-1; the D gene is possibly TRBD1 (5 bases). Germline-derived CDR1 and CDR2 are WNHNN and SYGVQD (reference sequence). The V and J ends lost 0 bases and 5 bases respectively, with 10 bases between them. The CDR3 contains 15 residues. The CDR3 nucleotides read TGCGCCAGCAGTGAGTCTCAGGGACTGAATGAAAAACTGTTTTTT. This encodes CASSESQGLNEKLFF.

This chain joins TRBV6-6 and TRBJ1-5; 8 bases agree with TRBD1. The germline CDR1 and CDR2 sequences are MNHNY and SVGAGI (reference sequence). The CDR3 spans 16 residues. Trimming removed 0 bases from V and 6 bases from J; junction bases left unmatched: 7. In DNA, the CDR3 is TGTGCCAGCAGTTACTCGTTGGGCAGGGGGCTTCAGCCCCAGCATTTT. Protein sequence: CASSYSLGRGLQPQHF.

This clone was counted once. The chain joins TRBV27 to TRBJ2-7; possible D gene TRBD1, 6 bases. The germline V and J ends were trimmed by 3 bases and 2 bases, with 11 bases remaining between them. Germline V gives CDR1 MNHEY, CDR2 SMNVEV (reference sequence). There are 14 residues in the CDR3. CDR3 bases: TGTGCCAGCAGTTTCCGGGACACGACCTACGAGCAGTACTTC. Protein sequence: CASSFRDTTYEQYF.

This chain uses TRBV6-4 with TRBJ2-3; TRBD2 agrees at 8 bases. V lost 2 bases to trimming and J lost 1 base; unmatched junction nucleotides: 5. The CDR3 loop spans 16 amino acids. Germline CDR1 is MRHNA and CDR2 is SNTAGT. The CDR3 spells CASSDGSGRGTDTQYF. In DNA form, the CDR3 reads TGTGCCAGCAGTGACGGCAGCGGGAGAGGCACAGATACGCAGTATTTT.

The CDR3 reads CASSYPQVHYEQYF. Here the CDR3 DNA reads TGTGCCAGCAGTTACCCTCAGGTTCATTACGAGCAGTACTTC. The chain is built from TRBV6-6 and TRBJ2-7; D is ambiguous. The V gene lost 2 bases and the J gene lost 4 bases, with 12 bases spanning the gap. The CDR3 is made up of 14 amino acids. In germline, CDR1 is MNHNY, CDR2 SVGAGI (reference sequence).

The rearrangement uses TRBV6-1 and TRBJ2-3; 8 bases are shared with TRBD1. From germline, CDR1 is MNHNS and CDR2 SASEGT. V was pared by 2 bases and J by 4 bases, with 5 bases of the junction left unmatched. The CDR3 is 15 residues long. CDR3 sequence: CASSERGQGADTQYF. The CDR3 nucleotides are TGTGCCAGCAGTGAACGAGGACAGGGCGCAGATACGCAGTATTTT.

About this clone: The same CDR3 can be traced to other DNA sequences in this sample. This chain connects TRBV18 to TRBJ2-1; the match to TRBD2 covers 11 bases. The CDR3 contains 15 residues. CDR1 KGHSH and CDR2 LQKENI come from the germline V gene. Unmatched junction bases numbered 4, after V lost 6 bases and J lost 3 bases. CDR3 bases: TGTGCCAGCTCTCCCGGGACTAGCGGCTACAATGAGCAGTTCTTC. It yields the protein CASSPGTSGYNEQFF.

Turning to this clone: The same CDR3 can be traced to other DNA sequences in this sample. This chain uses TRBV28 with TRBJ2-7; no definite D call. The CDR3 spans 12 residues. Germline CDR1 MDHEN, CDR2 SYDVKM. V was shortened by 2 bases and J by 1 base, with 3 bases between the two germline ends. In DNA form, the CDR3 reads TGTGCCAGCAGTTTACAGTCCTACGAGCAGTACTTC. This gives the protein CASSLQSYEQYF.

The gene calls are TRBV19 and TRBJ1-3; no definite D call. This CDR3 region has 13 residues. Germline CDR1 and CDR2: LNHDA and SQIVND (reference sequence). V was clipped by 3 bases and J by 4 bases, with 7 bases between them. As DNA, the CDR3 is TGTGCCAGTAGTATTGAGCCCGGAAACACCATATATTTT. Encoded protein: CASSIEPGNTIYF.

V and J are TRBV19 and TRBJ2-3; perhaps TRBD2 as D (5 bases). The CDR3 loop spans 14 amino acids. Germline CDR1 is LNHDA and CDR2 is SQIVND (reference sequence). Trimming shortened V by 2 bases and J by 8 bases, and 14 bases separated the two germline ends. Here the CDR3 DNA reads TGTGCCAGTAGTATAACCACCTCCGGGGTTACGCAGTATTTT. It yields the protein CASSITTSGVTQYF.

The genes are TRBV27 and TRBJ2-2; 9 nucleotides align to TRBD2. V shed 2 bases, J shed 4 bases, and the junction held 5 bases outside the gene matches. The V gene's germline CDR1 is MNHEY and CDR2 SMNVEV (reference sequence). CDR3 length: 16 residues. CDR3 in amino acids: CASSLGGRAFTGELFF. Written as DNA, the CDR3 is TGTGCCAGCAGTTTAGGCGGGAGGGCCTTCACCGGGGAGCTGTTTTTT.

This sequence joins TRBV19 and TRBJ1-1; 7 nucleotides line up with TRBD1. V dropped 2 bases and J dropped 8; count of bases not matched to a gene: 8. Germline V gene sequence: CDR1 LNHDA, CDR2 SQIVND (reference sequence). The CDR3 has 14 amino acids. CDR3 loop: CASSIQRGRAEAFF. In DNA form, the CDR3 reads TGTGCCAGTAGTATACAGAGGGGGCGAGCCGAAGCTTTCTTT. Filled out from reference TRBV19 and TRBJ1-1, the complete variable domain reads DGGITQSPKYLFRKEGQNVTLSCEQNLNHDAMYWYRQDPGQGLRLIYYSQIVNDFQKGDIAEGYSVSREKKESFPLTVTSAQKNPTAFYLCASSIQRGRAEAFFGQGTRLTVV.

This clone has only a few counts. The chain carries TRBV12-3 or TRBV12-4 and TRBJ2-7; D gene uncertain. Trimming stripped 5 bases from V and 5 bases from J, with 10 bases between. This CDR3 region has 12 residues. CDR3 protein: CASSPTAHEQYF. CDR3 DNA: TGTGCCAGCAGTCCCACAGCTCACGAGCAGTACTTC.

This clone was counted only a few times. This chain uses TRBV25-1 with TRBJ1-5; 7 nucleotides align to TRBD1. The J segment lost 0 bases and the V segment lost 10 bases, leaving 18 bases of the junction unmatched. This CDR3 is 18 amino acids long. Germline V gives CDR1 MGHDK, CDR2 SYGVNS. The CDR3 DNA follows: TGTGCCACCACCGCCCCACGGGACAGACTATATAGCAATCAGCCCCAGCATTTT. This codes for CATTAPRDRLYSNQPQHF.

The chain carries TRBV11-2 and TRBJ2-5; D not certain. Trimming stripped 3 bases from V and 3 bases from J, with 2 bases between. The CDR3 is made up of 11 amino acids. Germline V gene lookup returns CDR1 SGHAT and CDR2 FQNNGV. The CDR3: CASSFKETQYF. For the CDR3, the DNA is TGTGCCAGCAGCTTTAAAGAGACCCAGTACTTC.

The table lists this clone with a count of one. This chain joins TRBV5-3 and TRBJ2-1; 9 bases align to TRBD2. TRBV5-3 is sorted into the ORF group, with uncertain function. V trimming: 7 bases; J trimming: 4 bases; junction bases outside the gene matches: 6. The CDR3 consists of 14 residues. CDR3 in DNA: TGTGCCAGACGTCCTAGCGGGACATACAATGAGCAGTTCTTC. As protein: CARRPSGTYNEQFF.

The V and J genes are TRBV5-1 and TRBJ2-1; 10 bases agree with TRBD2. V was clipped by 0 bases and J by 3 bases; unmatched bases: 3. From germline, CDR1 is SGHRS and CDR2 YFSETQ. The CDR3 extends over 16 amino acids. The CDR3 sequence: CASSLGTSGYYNEQFF. The CDR3, as DNA: TGCGCCAGCAGCTTGGGGACTAGCGGATACTACAATGAGCAGTTCTTC.

The chain has TRBV7-9 and TRBJ2-1; D might be TRBD1 (7 bases). The CDR3 loop spans 15 amino acids. CDR1 is SEHNR and CDR2 is FQNEAQ in the germline V gene (reference sequence). Trimming pared 7 bases from V and 3 bases from J, leaving 16 bases between. For the CDR3, the DNA is TGTGCCAGCATTCCAGGGGGGTGGAGCTACAATGAGCAGTTCTTC. Residues: CASIPGGWSYNEQFF.

V usage is TRBV10-3 and J usage is TRBJ1-2, with D perhaps matching TRBD1 (6 bases). Germline lookup yields CDR1 ENHRY and CDR2 SYGVKD. The CDR3 is 17 amino acids. Trimming shortened V by 4 bases and J by 2 bases, and 20 bases separated the two germline ends. CDR3: CAISGGSGTPVNYGYTF. In DNA, the CDR3 is TGTGCCATCAGTGGGGGATCCGGGACACCTGTAAACTATGGCTACACCTTC.